Detailed here is one T cell receptor beta chain. It lacks a known antigen. The input lacks base qualities; no much larger clone sits a single base away. The CDR3 spans 11 residues, from the cysteine through the phenylalanine. Only the CDR3 DNA is retained, 33 bases long and in frame from the first base. Per the germline V gene (reference sequence), DFQATT is the CDR1 and SNEGSKA is the CDR2. V lost 7 bases and J lost 5 bases; the stretch between them is 11 bases long. The data were taken from a study of T cells in localized non-small cell lung cancer (dated by TCRdb to the early 2020s). Study-wide context: Comparing tumors with uninvolved tumor-adjacent lungs, the study looked at the T cell repertoires of 220 or so patients with early-stage NSCLC. The cohort consisted of approximately 240 treatment-naive NSCLC patients whose localized lung tumors had been resected. NSCLC patients had a mean age of approximately 66 years, and about 140 were male and about a hundred female.

The immunoSEQ Assay was used to sequence TCR beta CDR3 regions from DNA. In the original analysis: To compute T cell density, TCR beta template counts were normalized to usable DNA, which was estimated by amplifying housekeeping genes. Using the preseqR package, richness was estimated by extrapolating to 120,000 templates for tissue samples and 400,000 templates for PBMC samples. Clonality was defined by subtracting Pielou's evenness from one. To identify tissue-enriched TCRs, differential abundance testing was run on productive amino-acid clonotypes with a minimum total count of 5 and an alpha of 0.1. The Jaccard Index and the Morisita Overlap Index were used to measure how much the repertoires overlapped between compartments. GLIPH grouped TCR beta CDR3s together with public tetramer-defined viral CDR3s, and a viral motif had to include at least three viral sequences and show V-gene enrichment. TCRdb obtained this table from immuneACCESS and retained in-frame rearrangements with V and J assigned. These tables miss some clones; where compared with another copy, unresolved V genes account for less than half of the shortfall, and the remainder is unexplained. V, J and clone size derive from that table, while D and trimming were established from the DNA sequence. Across this sample there are around 33,000 clones, with about 83% seen only once. Jointly, the top ten make up less than 9% of the sample.

General findings and caveats noted by the study authors: Longer overall survival was associated with higher blood T cell density, whereas shorter survival was associated with higher adjacent-lung clonality. A median of around 60 of the top 100 tumor clones turned up in the paired uninvolved adjacent lung, and roughly 30 of those clones also ranked among the top 100 of that same adjacent lung. The highest T cell clonality was observed in uninvolved tumor-adjacent lung, where clonality exceeded that of tumor, suggesting that antigenic responses were more focused in uninvolved tumor-adjacent lung. Because multi-region sequencing of the tumors was not done, intratumor heterogeneity could not be ruled out. Because of the exploratory design, TCR variables were selected using unadjusted p-values without false-discovery rate correction.

At diagnosis, tumor, uninvolved tumor-adjacent lung and peripheral blood were collected and then preserved as a mix of FFPE and fresh-frozen material. For TCR repertoire profiling, the blood samples were analyzed as peripheral blood mononuclear cells. The receptor comes from a woman aged 40-70 years with stage I lung adenocarcinoma. The sequenced sample was peripheral blood, obtained before any cancer treatment. Recombination joined TRBV20-1 with TRBJ2-5; 5 matching bases give a weak D call of TRBD1. The CDR3 corresponds to CSGGPGETQYF. DNA sequence: TGCAGTGGGGGCCCCGGCGAGACCCAGTACTTC.